The sequence of this T cell receptor beta chain was determined in a study of T-cell reconstitution after alpha-beta-depleted transplantation in children. The CDR3 contains 15 residues. CDR1 and CDR2 from the germline V gene are SEHNR and FQNEAQ (reference sequence). The ends were cut back, 1 base at V and 6 bases at J, with 15 bases in the middle. This clonotype was seen ten or more times. Unique molecular identifiers were built into the TCRbeta library. TCRdb re-derived calls from the PCR reads in MiXCR, one entry per CDR3 protein. This table has about 260,000 distinct CDR3 sequences, around a tenth appearing once.

The rearrangement uses TRBV7-9 and TRBJ2-5; D may be TRBD2 (5 bases). The source of this sequence is a male patient aged 2-9 years who had a stem cell transplant for chronic granulomatous disease, so the T cells may come from the graft donor. The input for sequencing was peripheral blood, taken 180 days after TCRalphabeta/CD19-depleted stem cell transplant. The CDR3 here is CASSLGIPGWKTQYF. CDR3 DNA sequence: TGTGCCAGCAGCTTAGGAATCCCGGGGTGGAAGACCCAGTACTTC. Supplemented by reference TRBV7-9 and TRBJ2-5, the full variable domain reads DTGVSQNPRHKITKRGQNVTFRCDPISEHNRLYWYRQTLGQGPEFLTYFQNEAQLEKSRLLSDRFSAERPKGSFSTLEIQRTEQGDSAMYLCASSLGIPGWKTQYFGPGTRLLVL.